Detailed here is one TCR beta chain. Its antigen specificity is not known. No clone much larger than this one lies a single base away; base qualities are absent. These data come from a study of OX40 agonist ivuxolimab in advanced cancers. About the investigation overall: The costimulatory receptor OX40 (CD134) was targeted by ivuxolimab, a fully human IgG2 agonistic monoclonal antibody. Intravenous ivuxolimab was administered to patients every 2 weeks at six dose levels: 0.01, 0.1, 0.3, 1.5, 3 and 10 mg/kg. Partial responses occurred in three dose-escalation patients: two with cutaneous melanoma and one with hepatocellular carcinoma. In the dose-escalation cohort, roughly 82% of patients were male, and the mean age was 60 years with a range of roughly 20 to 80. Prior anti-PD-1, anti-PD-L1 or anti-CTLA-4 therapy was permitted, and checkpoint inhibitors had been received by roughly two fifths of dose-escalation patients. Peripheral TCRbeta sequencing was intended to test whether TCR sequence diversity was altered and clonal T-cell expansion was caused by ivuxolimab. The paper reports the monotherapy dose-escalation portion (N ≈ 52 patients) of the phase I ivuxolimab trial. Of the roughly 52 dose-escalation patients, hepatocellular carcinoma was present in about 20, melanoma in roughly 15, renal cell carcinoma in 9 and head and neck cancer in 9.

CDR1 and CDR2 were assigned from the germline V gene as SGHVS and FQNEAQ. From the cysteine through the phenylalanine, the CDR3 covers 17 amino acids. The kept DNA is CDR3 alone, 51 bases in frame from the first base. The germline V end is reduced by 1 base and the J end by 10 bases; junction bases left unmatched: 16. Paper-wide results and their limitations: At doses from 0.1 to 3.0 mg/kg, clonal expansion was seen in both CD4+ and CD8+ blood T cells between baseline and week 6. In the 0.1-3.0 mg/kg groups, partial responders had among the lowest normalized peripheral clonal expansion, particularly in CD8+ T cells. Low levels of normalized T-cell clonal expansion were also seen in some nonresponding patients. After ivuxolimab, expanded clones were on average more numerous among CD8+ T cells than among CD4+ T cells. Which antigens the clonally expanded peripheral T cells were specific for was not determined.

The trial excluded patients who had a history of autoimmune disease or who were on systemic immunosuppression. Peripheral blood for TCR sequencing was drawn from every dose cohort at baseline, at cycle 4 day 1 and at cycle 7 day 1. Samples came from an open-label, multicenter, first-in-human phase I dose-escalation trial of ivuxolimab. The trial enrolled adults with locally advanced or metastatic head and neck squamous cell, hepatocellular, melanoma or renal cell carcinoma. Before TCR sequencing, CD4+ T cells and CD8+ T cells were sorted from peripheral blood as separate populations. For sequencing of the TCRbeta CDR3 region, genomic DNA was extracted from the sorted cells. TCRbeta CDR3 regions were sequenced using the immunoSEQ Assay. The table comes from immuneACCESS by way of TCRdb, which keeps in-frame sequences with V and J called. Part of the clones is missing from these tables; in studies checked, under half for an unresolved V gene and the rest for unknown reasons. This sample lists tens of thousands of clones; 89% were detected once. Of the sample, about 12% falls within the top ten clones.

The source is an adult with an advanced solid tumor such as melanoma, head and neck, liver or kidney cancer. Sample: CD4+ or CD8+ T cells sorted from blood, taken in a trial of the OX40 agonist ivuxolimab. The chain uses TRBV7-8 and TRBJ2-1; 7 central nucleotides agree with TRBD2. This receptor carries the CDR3 CASSLETSVREEGEQFF. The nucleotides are TGTGCCAGCAGCTTAGAAACTAGCGTCCGGGAGGAAGGGGAGCAGTTCTTC.